The next 18 T cell receptor beta chains were all read from a single sample in a study of blood T cell repertoires in COVID-19. The protocol was immunoSEQ multiplex PCR, while the TCRdb copy is restricted to in-frame clones and leaves out a portion. The table records some 700,000 clones, around 90% of them present only once. Material: peripheral blood. The source of these receptors is a woman between 18 and 29 years old with acute or convalescent COVID-19.

The chain employs TRBV4-1 and TRBJ1-2; D is unclear. CDR1 MGHRA and CDR2 YSYEKL come from the germline V gene. The V and J ends lost 0 bases and 1 base respectively, with 9 bases between them. The CDR3 sequence is 15 residues long. The CDR3 sequence: CASSQDSTFNYGYTF. The CDR3 DNA follows: TGCGCCAGCAGCCAAGATAGCACCTTTAACTATGGCTACACCTTC.

The chain is built from TRBV9 and TRBJ2-7; D is ambiguous. Germline values: CDR1 SGDLS, CDR2 YYNGEE. V was cut by 4 bases and J by 1 base, with 9 bases left in between. The CDR3 runs 13 residues. The CDR3 nucleotides are TGTGCCAGCAGCAGAGAGGAATCCTACGAGCAGTACTTC. Translating gives CASSREESYEQYF.

Comments on this clone: In this CDR3 the conserved last residue, phenylalanine or tryptophan, is missing, so a read error is likely. The DNA is left out, because the CDR3 cannot be placed on it with certainty; the CDR3 is given as TCRdb lists it. This CDR3 reads CASSSQRTAFHM. The V and J genes are TRBV11-2 and TRBJ1-1; the table's D call, TRBD1, has no DNA check behind it. The CDR3 length is 12 residues, termini included. Germline CDR1 is SGHAT and CDR2 is FQNNGV.

This chain joins TRBV3-1 (or the pseudogene TRBV3-2) and TRBJ1-1; D is uncertain. This CDR3 is built from 12 residues. The germline V gene encodes CDR1 LGHDT and CDR2 YNNKEL (reference sequence). Trimming removed 3 bases at V and 7 bases at J, with 9 bases between. CDR3 protein: CASSHGAIEAFF. CDR3 in DNA: TGTGCCAGCAGCCATGGAGCCATTGAAGCTTTCTTT.

The CDR3 loop reads CASSLSGQQGYGYTF. The CDR3 coding sequence is TGCGCCAGCAGCTTGTCCGGGCAACAGGGATATGGCTACACCTTC. The chain links TRBV5-1 to TRBJ1-2; D possibly corresponds to TRBD1 (6 bases). V lost 1 base and J 5 bases, leaving 15 bases between the germline ends. CDR1 is SGHRS, CDR2 YFSETQ, per germline. This CDR3 spans 15 amino acids.

V gene TRBV24-1 combines with J gene TRBJ1-2, with a weak D call TRBD1 (6 bases). From germline, CDR1 is KGHDR and CDR2 SFDVKD. This CDR3 region has 16 residues. V shed 6 bases and J shed 0 bases, with 16 bases lying between them. The chain's CDR3 is CATSQSGALTNYGYTF. The CDR3 DNA is TGTGCCACCAGTCAGTCAGGGGCCTTAACTAACTATGGCTACACCTTC.

The J gene is TRBJ1-2, the V gene TRBV25-1, with a tentative D call TRBD1 (5 bases). Trimming stripped 1 base from V and 0 bases from J, with 9 bases between. The CDR3 contains 15 residues. Germline CDR1 is MGHDK and CDR2 is SYGVNS. CDR3 nucleotide sequence: TGTGCCAGCAGTGAATTGTGGGGGGCTAACTATGGCTACACCTTC. Translation: CASSELWGANYGYTF.

The chain has TRBV30 and TRBJ1-5, with D unresolved. CDR1 is GTSNPN and CDR2 is SVGIG in the germline V gene (reference sequence). The length of the CDR3 is 14 residues. The germline V and J ends were trimmed by 3 bases and 0 bases, with 9 bases remaining between them. The CDR3 protein is CAWSHRYSNQPQHF. The DNA of the CDR3 is TGTGCCTGGAGCCACAGATATAGCAATCAGCCCCAGCATTTT.

The chain recombines TRBV5-1 with TRBJ2-5; no reliable D call. CDR3 length equals 15 residues. The ends were cut back, 0 bases at V and 2 bases at J, with 11 bases in the middle. Germline lookup yields CDR1 SGHRS and CDR2 YFSETQ. For the CDR3, the DNA is TGCGCCAGCAGCTTGGCCGCCCGGGTTCAAGAGACCCAGTACTTC. This gives the protein CASSLAARVQETQYF.

The V gene is TRBV10-3, the J gene TRBJ2-7, with D tentatively TRBD2 (5 bases). V lost 3 bases and J lost 4, with 7 bases in between. Germline V gene sequence: CDR1 ENHRY, CDR2 SYGVKD. This CDR3 is 12 amino acids long. The DNA for the CDR3 is TGTGCCATCAGTGAAAGCGGATACGAGCAGTACTTC. This translates into CAISESGYEQYF.

V is TRBV10-2 and J is TRBJ1-6; 9 nucleotides align to TRBD1. There are 13 residues in the CDR3. CDR1 and CDR2 from the germline V gene are WSHSY and SAAADI. Trimming at V came to 2 bases and at J to 18 bases, leaving 8 bases not matched to a gene. CDR3 protein: CASSEIDRGASHF. DNA of the CDR3: TGCGCCAGCAGTGAGATTGACAGGGGGGCATCCCACTTT.

With respect to this clone: The junction shows a germline mismatch at one end, possibly a read error. The chain couples TRBV6-2 or TRBV6-3 to TRBJ2-1; 8 positions agree with TRBD2. The CDR3 contains 19 residues. Germline V gene lookup returns CDR1 MNHEY and CDR2 SVGEGT. The chain's CDR3 is CARSSTGAGAGGAYNEQFF. The CDR3 DNA reads as TGTGCCCGCAGTTCTACGGGGGCGGGCGCGGGGGGCGCCTACAATGAGCAGTTCTTC.

The table lists this clone with a count of one. The rearrangement joins TRBV10-3 to TRBJ1-2; no definite D call. The CDR3 is 13 residues long. Between the trimmed V and J ends, which lost 0 bases and 5 bases, there was a span of 7 bases. Germline V gives CDR1 ENHRY, CDR2 SYGVKD. The DNA of the CDR3 is TGTGCCATCAGTGAGTCGTTGGAGTATGGCTACACCTTC. Residues: CAISESLEYGYTF.

The rearrangement joins TRBV4-3 to TRBJ2-1, with D maybe TRBD1 (5 bases). The V and J ends lost 2 bases and 10 bases respectively, with 12 bases between them. Germline V lookup: CDR1 LGHNA, CDR2 YSLEER. CDR3 size: 13 residues. CDR3 sequence: CASSQFSGQEQFF. DNA for the CDR3: TGCGCCAGCAGCCAATTTTCAGGGCAGGAGCAGTTCTTC.

J is TRBJ2-1 and V is TRBV30; 9 nucleotides line up with TRBD2. From germline, CDR1 is GTSNPN and CDR2 SVGIG (reference sequence). Trimming cost V 0 bases and J 4 bases; bases outside gene matches: 4. This CDR3 comprises 15 residues. DNA of the CDR3: TGTGCCTGGAGTGTAAGTAGCGGGGGATACAATGAGCAGTTCTTC. Encoded protein: CAWSVSSGGYNEQFF. The full variable domain, its missing parts supplied by reference TRBV30 and TRBJ2-1, is SQTIHQWPATLVQPVGSPLSLECTVEGTSNPNLYWYRQAAGRGLQLLFYSVGIGQISSEVPQNLSASRPQDRQFILSSKKLLLSDSGFYLCAWSVSSGGYNEQFFGPGTRLTVL.

The chain carries TRBV11-2 and TRBJ1-4; D ambiguous. V was pared by 3 bases and J by 1 base, with 21 bases between. CDR3 size: 19 residues. The germline V gene encodes CDR1 SGHAT and CDR2 FQNNGV. CDR3 region: CASSFNLEEVSETNEKLFF. The CDR3 coding sequence is TGTGCCAGCAGCTTTAATTTGGAGGAGGTTAGCGAAACTAATGAAAAACTGTTTTTT.

The rearrangement joins TRBV6-5 to TRBJ1-6; the match to TRBD1 covers 8 bases. V shed 7 bases, J shed 4 bases, and the junction held 6 bases outside the gene matches. Looked up from germline, CDR1 is MNHEY and CDR2 is SVGAGI. The CDR3 covers 15 residues. The CDR3 sequence: CASIGQGDYNSPLHF. In DNA form, the CDR3 reads TGTGCCAGCATCGGACAGGGCGATTATAATTCACCCCTCCACTTT.

The chain recombines TRBV6-2 or TRBV6-3 with TRBJ1-2; D is unresolved. CDR1 is MNHEY and CDR2 is SVGEGT in the germline V gene. The CDR3 is made up of 12 amino acids. Trimming took 4 bases from V and 5 from J, leaving 8 bases between them. In DNA, the CDR3 is TGTGCCAGCAGTTTTATACAGTATGGCTACACCTTC. This encodes CASSFIQYGYTF.